In this sample, the clone carrying this T cell receptor (beta chain) turned up a few times. Its antigen remains unidentified. Since the CDR3 does not end with the conserved phenylalanine or tryptophan, this likely comes from a read error. The DNA is omitted, as the CDR3 cannot be located on it reliably, and the CDR3 follows TCRdb's listing. Per germline, CDR1 MDHEN and CDR2 SYDVKM. The CDR3 adds up to 12 amino acids, both ends counted. Physicians reached a diagnosis by relying on clinical symptoms, serum thyroxine, TRAb, thyroid ultrasound and orbital computed tomography. The sample comes from a study of Graves' ophthalmopathy and Graves' hyperthyroidism. In the study overall: Peripheral blood was collected at initial diagnosis, before any treatment. Whole-study findings and limits: The model forecast ophthalmopathy progression, reaching 70.59% sensitivity and approximately 72% specificity. Detected in blood as well were most expanded thyroid clonotypes with frequency above 0.001.

RNA served as the template for amplifying TCR beta CDR3 regions. RT-PCR with HTBI primers came first, then second-round multiplex PCR. TCRdb called the multiplex PCR reads again in MiXCR, with one record for every CDR3 protein. This sample has 620,000 or so distinct CDR3 sequences, with 22% found just once. The sequence came from a woman aged 18-35 years with stable Graves' hyperthyroidism. Some clones in this sample may be carry-over from other donors' samples. Sequencing was carried out using peripheral blood. The chain joins TRBV28 to TRBJ1-1. The CDR3 loop reads CASSSNMPEACL.